These 21 T cell receptor beta chains originate from one sample sequenced in a study of cytomegalovirus exposure and HLA in healthy donors. The PCR ran on 60 Vbeta and 13 Jbeta primers. The repertoire was sequenced with immunoSEQ multiplex PCR; TCRdb's copy has only in-frame clones and lacks some. The repertoire holds 150,000 to 200,000 clones, with roughly 80% as singletons. The sequenced material came from PBMCs. These receptors were obtained from a man in his forties or fifties in good health and CMV-seropositive.

The chain joins TRBV27 to TRBJ2-3, with 7 nucleotides matching TRBD1. The CDR3 is 14 amino acids. The V segment lost 6 bases and the J segment 3 bases; nucleotides outside the gene matches: 6. From germline, CDR1 is MNHEY and CDR2 SMNVEV (reference sequence). CDR3 in DNA: TGTGCCAGCAGCATACCGGGACAGACAGATACGCAGTATTTT. This codes for CASSIPGQTDTQYF.

The chain has TRBV19 and TRBJ2-3, with 8 nucleotides matching TRBD1. This CDR3 has 15 amino acids. CDR1 and CDR2 (germline): LNHDA, SQIVND (reference sequence). After removal of 3 bases from V and 3 bases from J, the junction contained 5 bases not matched to a gene. The DNA of the CDR3 is TGTGCCAGTAGTATGGGGCAGGGGGCTACAGATACGCAGTATTTT. Amino acids: CASSMGQGATDTQYF.

This chain connects TRBV2 to TRBJ2-2; TRBD1 agrees at 7 bases. CDR1 SNHLY and CDR2 FYNNEI come from the germline V gene. V lost 6 bases, J lost 4 bases, and 14 bases stayed unmatched. The CDR3 runs 17 residues. In nucleotides, the CDR3 is TGTGCCAGCAGCCAAGGTTCGAGGGGGCGTTTCACCGGGGAGCTGTTTTTT. This codes for CASSQGSRGRFTGELFF.

CDR3 protein: CASSSTSGGPSYEQYF. CDR3 in DNA: TGTGCCAGCAGCTCCACTAGCGGGGGGCCCTCCTACGAGCAGTACTTC. The rearrangement uses TRBV5-4 and TRBJ2-7; 12 bases align to TRBD2. Germline CDR1 is SGHNT and CDR2 is YYREEE (reference sequence). The CDR3 covers 16 residues. Trimming removed 3 bases from V and 0 bases from J; junction bases left unmatched: 4.

This chain uses TRBV18 with TRBJ2-3, with TRBD2 matching 13 bases. The V gene end was trimmed by 3 bases and the J gene end by 4 bases; junction bases not matched to a gene: 10. Germline V gene sequence: CDR1 KGHSH, CDR2 LQKENI. The CDR3 sequence is 18 residues long. The CDR3 here is CASSPRIGTSGAADTQYF. CDR3 coding DNA: TGTGCCAGCTCACCGAGGATAGGGACTAGCGGGGCGGCAGATACGCAGTATTTT. The full variable domain, with the rest looked up from reference TRBV18 and TRBJ2-3, is NAGVMQNPRHLVRRRGQEARLRCSPMKGHSHVYWYRQLPEEGLKFMVYLQKENIIDESGMPKERFSAEFPKEGPSILRIQQVVRGDSAAYFCASSPRIGTSGAADTQYFGPGTRLTVL.

V and J are TRBV5-4 and TRBJ1-1, with 8 nucleotides matching TRBD1. The CDR3 loop spans 15 amino acids. CDR1 and CDR2 (germline): SGHNT, YYREEE (reference sequence). Trimming removed 1 base from V and 0 bases from J; junction bases left unmatched: 2. For the CDR3, the DNA is TGTGCCAGCAGCTTGCAGGACAGGGTGAACACTGAAGCTTTCTTT. Its protein is CASSLQDRVNTEAFF.

This chain uses TRBV5-1 with TRBJ2-2, with a possible D match to TRBD2 (5 bases). Trimming cost V 0 bases and J 2 bases, with 14 bases left between them. Germline values: CDR1 SGHRS, CDR2 YFSETQ. The CDR3 is made up of 17 amino acids. The CDR3 nucleotides read TGCGCCAGCAGCTTGGCCCCCCCGGGAACCAACACCGGGGAGCTGTTTTTT. Its translation is CASSLAPPGTNTGELFF. Full variable domain (rest looked up from reference TRBV5-1 and TRBJ2-2): KAGVTQTPRYLIKTRGQQVTLSCSPISGHRSVSWYQQTPGQGLQFLFEYFSETQRNKGNFPGRFSGRQFSNSRSEMNVSTLELGDSALYLCASSLAPPGTNTGELFFGEGSRLTVL.

The chain couples TRBV7-9 to TRBJ1-1; the match to TRBD1 covers 7 bases. The CDR3 spans 14 residues. The J segment lost 5 bases and the V segment lost 1 base, leaving 4 bases of the junction unmatched. The germline V gene has CDR1 SEHNR and CDR2 FQNEAQ (reference sequence). In DNA form, the CDR3 reads TGTGCCAGCAGCTTAGGAACCAGGGGGACTGAAGCTTTCTTT. This encodes CASSLGTRGTEAFF.

This sequence joins TRBV28 and TRBJ2-7; TRBD1 aligns across 9 bases. The germline V gene encodes CDR1 MDHEN and CDR2 SYDVKM. CDR3 length equals 15 residues. V was pared by 6 bases and J by 4 bases, with 10 bases of the junction left unmatched. CDR3 region: CASSRPGTGSYEQYF. CDR3 DNA: TGTGCCAGCAGCAGACCCGGGACAGGGTCGTACGAGCAGTACTTC.

J is TRBJ2-5 and V is TRBV18; 8 bases align to TRBD1. Germline assignment: CDR1 KGHSH and CDR2 LQKENI. J was trimmed by 5 bases and V by 3 bases; bases with no gene match: 8. This CDR3 contains 15 residues. CDR3 region: CASSPLDRVEETQYF. In DNA, the CDR3 is TGTGCCAGCTCACCCCTGGACAGGGTCGAGGAGACCCAGTACTTC.

This clone occurred once. The chain uses TRBV7-9 and TRBJ2-2; D may be TRBD1 (6 bases). V was trimmed by 8 bases and J by 4 bases, leaving 20 bases between them. Germline V gene data show CDR1 as SEHNR and CDR2 as FQNEAQ (reference sequence). The CDR3 is made up of 16 amino acids. CDR3 in amino acids: CASPIVDSVFTGELFF. The CDR3 nucleotides are TGTGCCAGCCCCATCGTGGACAGCGTATTCACCGGGGAGCTGTTTTTT.

The V gene is TRBV6-6, the J gene TRBJ2-7; TRBD2 matches 13 bases. With 6 bases clipped from V and 4 bases from J, the junction kept 3 bases outside the gene matches. This CDR3 region has 14 residues. The V gene's germline CDR1 is MNHNY and CDR2 SVGAGI (reference sequence). The CDR3 DNA sequence: TGTGCCAGCAGGGGACTAGCGGGATCTTACGAGCAGTACTTC. It specifies CASRGLAGSYEQYF.

The CDR3 protein is CASSERTSGLSYEQYF. CDR3 sequence (DNA): TGCGCCAGCAGCGAAAGGACTAGCGGGCTTTCCTACGAGCAGTACTTC. The chain has TRBV4-1 and TRBJ2-7; 11 nucleotides match TRBD2. Losses at the gene ends were 5 bases for V and 1 base for J; bases not matched to a gene: 7. This CDR3 contains 16 residues. Germline loops: CDR1 MGHRA, CDR2 YSYEKL.

This chain joins TRBV11-2 and TRBJ2-7, with a tentative D call TRBD2 (7 bases). The CDR3 loop spans 14 amino acids. Trimming took 1 base from V and 4 from J, leaving 11 bases between them. Germline CDR1 SGHAT, CDR2 FQNNGV. The CDR3 DNA is TGTGCCAGCAGCTTAGGGGGAGGGGGGTACGAGCAGTACTTC. It is translated as CASSLGGGGYEQYF.

The genes are TRBV10-3 and TRBJ1-2; D is perhaps TRBD1 (6 bases). Between the trimmed V and J ends, which lost 3 bases and 4 bases, there was a span of 9 bases. CDR1 is ENHRY and CDR2 is SYGVKD in the germline V gene. This CDR3 comprises 13 residues. CDR3 DNA sequence: TGTGCCATCAGTGACGACAGGACCTATGGCTACACCTTC. It encodes CAISDDRTYGYTF.

This clone was found a few times. The rearrangement joins TRBV5-4 to TRBJ2-7; no clear D. The CDR3 runs to 12 residues. V shed 1 base and J shed 5 bases, with 7 bases lying between them. The germline CDR1 and CDR2 sequences are SGHNT and YYREEE (reference sequence). DNA for the CDR3: TGTGCCAGCAGCTTGAACTTGAACGAGCAGTACTTC. It translates to CASSLNLNEQYF.

This clone was counted between two and nine times. The CDR3, as DNA: TGTGCCAGCAGTTACTCGCGGCTAGGCACAGATACGCAGTATTTT. Protein sequence: CASSYSRLGTDTQYF. The J gene is TRBJ2-3, the V gene TRBV6-5; no definite D call. CDR3 length: 15 residues. Germline loops: CDR1 MNHEY, CDR2 SVGAGI. The V and J ends lost 0 bases and 1 base respectively, with 8 bases between them.

V usage is TRBV7-7 and J usage is TRBJ2-7; D possibly corresponds to TRBD2 (6 bases). Trimming took off 0 bases at V and 6 bases at J, with 9 bases between the two ends. This CDR3 comprises 13 residues. CDR1 SSHAT and CDR2 FNYEAQ come from the germline V gene (reference sequence). In DNA, the CDR3 is TGTGCCAGCAGCTTAGCGATGGGGGGCGAGCAGTACTTC. Protein product: CASSLAMGGEQYF.

This sequence joins TRBV7-3 and TRBJ2-1; a weak D match, TRBD2 (5 bases). This CDR3 has 16 residues. CDR1 is SGHTA and CDR2 is FQGTGA in the germline V gene. With 5 bases removed from V and 0 bases from J, the gap between germline ends came to 14 bases. CDR3 sequence (DNA): TGTGCCAGCAGCCCTCTACGAGGGAGCTCCTACAATGAGCAGTTCTTC. It translates to CASSPLRGSSYNEQFF.

The chain uses TRBV4-3 and TRBJ2-1, with 9 positions matching TRBD2. CDR1 is LGHNA, CDR2 YSLEER, per germline. This CDR3 is built from 19 residues. Losses at the gene ends were 1 base for V and 5 bases for J; bases not matched to a gene: 15. Here the CDR3 reads CASSQGGLAGRPTHNEQFF. CDR3 DNA sequence: TGCGCCAGCAGCCAAGGTGGTCTAGCGGGACGTCCCACACACAATGAGCAGTTCTTC.

As concerns this clone: At one of its ends the junction is not consistent with the germline gene, which may arise from a read error. This chain's CDR3 is CSSSLWGRRTIENNSPLHF. CDR3 nucleotides: TGTTCCAGCAGCTTATGGGGCAGAAGGACCATTGAAAATAATTCACCCCTCCACTTT. The chain carries TRBV7-9 and TRBJ1-6; D possibly corresponds to TRBD1 (5 bases). Germline values: CDR1 SEHNR, CDR2 FQNEAQ (reference sequence). The CDR3 length is 19 residues.